This TCR beta chain derives from a study of blood T cell repertoires in COVID-19 (dated by TCRdb to the early 2020s). For context, the study as a whole: The collaborator samples originated in the United States, Italy and Spain and spanned the acute and convalescent phases of COVID-19. The prospective study material was composed of cDNA or gDNA derived from T cells, B-cell-depleted T cells, or PBMCs. Subjects who had been exposed to COVID-19, were actively infected with it, or had recovered from it provided the deeply sampled blood TCRbeta repertoires that made up the dataset. The repertoires were released in a freely available public database meant as a resource for research on the immune response to SARS-CoV-2. The samples were drawn from two sources: the first 160 participants of the ongoing ImmuneRACE study, and 1,200 or so subjects contributed by 6 global collaborators. Sample metadata almost always included a de-identified subject ID, COVID-19 status, age in years and sex. Where HLA class I and class II types were available, the types were taken from metadata supplied by the sample provider, not from assay-based typing.

Points the paper makes about the study in general: How much clinical and demographic metadata was included differed by source and by participant, and the metadata was provided uncurated.

The CDR1 and CDR2 encoded by the germline V gene (reference sequence) are SEHNR and FQNEAQ. Between the V and J ends, shortened by 2 bases and 3 bases respectively, the junction contains 7 bases. The CDR3 runs 13 residues from the cysteine to the phenylalanine. The read is trimmed to its CDR3 DNA, 39 bases read in frame from base 1. Whole blood was collected in K2EDTA tubes by collaborating institutions according to the institutions' own protocols. For TCRbeta analysis, collaborator samples were shipped as frozen whole blood, as isolated PBMCs, or as DNA extracted from either sample type. TCRbeta CDR3 regions were amplified from genomic DNA using the immunoSEQ Assay, a bias-controlled multiplex PCR. Per the authors' processing: Nucleated cell counts per sample were estimated from amplification of reference gene primers within the assay. To quantify the absolute abundance of each unique TCRbeta CDR3 rearrangement, sequence reads were collapsed and filtered. For each sample, productive Simpson clonality was calculated by taking the square root of Simpson's diversity index across productive rearrangements. The clones in this table, taken by TCRdb from immuneACCESS, are in-frame only. Not every clone is retained; where verified, under half of the shortfall comes from an unresolved V gene, and the cause of the rest is unknown. V and J calls and clone size are those listed in that table; D and trimming were worked out from the DNA. Present in this sample are more than 200,000 clones, around four fifths of which were seen just once. The ten largest clonotypes hold just over 2.5% of the sample.

As to this clone: Its antigen is still unknown. No qualities accompany the bases; no much larger clone lies one base away.

This chain is built from TRBV7-9 and TRBJ1-1, with the D gene call left open. The sequence was collected from a woman in her seventies with active or convalescent COVID-19. The specimen sequenced was peripheral blood. The DNA reads as follows: TGTGCCAGCAGCTTATTTCCGGACACTGAAGCTTTCTTT. It encodes CASSLFPDTEAFF.